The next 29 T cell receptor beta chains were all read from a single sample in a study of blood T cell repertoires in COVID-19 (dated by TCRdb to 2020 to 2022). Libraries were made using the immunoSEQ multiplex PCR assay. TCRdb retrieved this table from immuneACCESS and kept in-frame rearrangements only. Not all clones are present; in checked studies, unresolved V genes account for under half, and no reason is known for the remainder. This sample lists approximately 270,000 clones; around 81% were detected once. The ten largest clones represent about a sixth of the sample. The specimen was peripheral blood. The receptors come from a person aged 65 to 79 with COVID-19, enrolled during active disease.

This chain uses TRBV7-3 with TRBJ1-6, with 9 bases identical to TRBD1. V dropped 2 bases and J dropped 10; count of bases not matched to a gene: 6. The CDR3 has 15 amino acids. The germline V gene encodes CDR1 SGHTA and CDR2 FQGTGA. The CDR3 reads CASSLEAGQGSPLHF. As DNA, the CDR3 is TGTGCCAGCAGCTTAGAGGCGGGACAGGGATCACCCCTCCACTTT. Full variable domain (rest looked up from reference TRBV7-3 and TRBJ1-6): GAGVSQTPSNKVTEKGKYVELRCDPISGHTALYWYRQSLGQGPEFLIYFQGTGAADDSGLPNDRFFAVRPEGSVSTLKIQRTERGDSAVYLCASSLEAGQGSPLHFGNGTRLTVT.

CDR3 in amino acids: CASSQDRSRNTEAFF. The CDR3 region has the DNA TGTGCCAGCAGCCAAGATCGGAGCCGTAACACTGAAGCTTTCTTT. The chain joins TRBV3-1 (or the pseudogene TRBV3-2) to TRBJ1-1, with no clear D. Germline CDR1 LGHDT, CDR2 YNNKEL (reference sequence). This CDR3 has 15 amino acids. Trimming stripped 0 bases from V and 2 bases from J, with 10 bases between.

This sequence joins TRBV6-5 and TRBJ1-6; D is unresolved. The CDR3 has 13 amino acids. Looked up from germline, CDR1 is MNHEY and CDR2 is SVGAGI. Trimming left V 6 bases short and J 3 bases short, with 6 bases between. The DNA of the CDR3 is TGTGCCAGCAGGGAGAGCTATAATTCACCCCTCCACTTT. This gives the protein CASRESYNSPLHF.

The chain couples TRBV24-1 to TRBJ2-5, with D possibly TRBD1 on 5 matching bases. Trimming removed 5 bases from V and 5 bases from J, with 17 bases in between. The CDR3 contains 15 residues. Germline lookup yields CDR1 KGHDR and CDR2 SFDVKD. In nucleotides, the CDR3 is TGTGCCACCAGTGCGGACGCCAGGGCAGGGGAGACCCAGTACTTC. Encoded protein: CATSADARAGETQYF.

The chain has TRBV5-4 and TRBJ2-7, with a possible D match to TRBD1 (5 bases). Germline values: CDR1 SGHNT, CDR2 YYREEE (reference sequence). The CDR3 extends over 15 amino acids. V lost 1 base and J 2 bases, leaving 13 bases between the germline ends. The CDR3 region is CASSLWGRATYEQYF. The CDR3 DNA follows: TGTGCCAGCAGCTTGTGGGGCCGAGCTACCTACGAGCAGTACTTC.

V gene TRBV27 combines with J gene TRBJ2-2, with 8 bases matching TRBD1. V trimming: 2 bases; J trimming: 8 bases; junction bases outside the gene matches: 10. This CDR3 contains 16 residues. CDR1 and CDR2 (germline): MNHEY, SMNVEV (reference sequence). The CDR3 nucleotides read TGTGCCAGCAGTTTAGTTTCAGGGGGCTTCTTAGGGGAGCTGTTTTTT. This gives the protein CASSLVSGGFLGELFF.

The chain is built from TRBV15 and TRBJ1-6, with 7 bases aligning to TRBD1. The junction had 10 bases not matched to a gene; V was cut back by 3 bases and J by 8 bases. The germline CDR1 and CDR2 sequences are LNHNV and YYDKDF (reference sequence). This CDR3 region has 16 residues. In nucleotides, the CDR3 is TGTGCCACCAGCAGGGGGACAGCCCGGGCCCATTCACCCCTCCACTTT. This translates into CATSRGTARAHSPLHF.

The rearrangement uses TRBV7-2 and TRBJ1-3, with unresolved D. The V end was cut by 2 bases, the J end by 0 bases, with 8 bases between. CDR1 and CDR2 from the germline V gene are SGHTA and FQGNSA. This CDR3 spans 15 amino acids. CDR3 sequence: CASSLFQISGNTIYF. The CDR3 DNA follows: TGTGCCAGCAGCTTATTTCAGATCTCTGGAAACACCATATATTTT.

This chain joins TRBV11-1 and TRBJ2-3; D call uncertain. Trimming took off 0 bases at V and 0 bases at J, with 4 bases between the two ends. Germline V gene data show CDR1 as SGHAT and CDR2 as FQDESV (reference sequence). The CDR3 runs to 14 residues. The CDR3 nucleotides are TGTGCCAGCAGCTTAGCGAGGAGCACAGATACGCAGTATTTT. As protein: CASSLARSTDTQYF.

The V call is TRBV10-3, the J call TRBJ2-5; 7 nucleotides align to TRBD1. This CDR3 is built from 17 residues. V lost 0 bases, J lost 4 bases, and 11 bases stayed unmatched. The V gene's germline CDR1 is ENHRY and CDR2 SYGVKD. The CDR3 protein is CAISESLPGQWAETQYF. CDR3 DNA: TGTGCCATCAGTGAGTCGTTGCCGGGACAGTGGGCAGAGACCCAGTACTTC.

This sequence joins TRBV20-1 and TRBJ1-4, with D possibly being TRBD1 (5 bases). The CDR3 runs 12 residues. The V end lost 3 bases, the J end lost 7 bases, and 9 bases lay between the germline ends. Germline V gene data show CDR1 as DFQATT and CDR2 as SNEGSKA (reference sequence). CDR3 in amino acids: CSASQGAEKLFF. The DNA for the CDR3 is TGCAGTGCTAGTCAGGGTGCTGAAAAACTGTTTTTT.

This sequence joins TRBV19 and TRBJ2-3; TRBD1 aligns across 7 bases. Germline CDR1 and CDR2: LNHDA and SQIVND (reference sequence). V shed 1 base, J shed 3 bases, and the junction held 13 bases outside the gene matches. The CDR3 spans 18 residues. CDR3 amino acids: CASSIAAGGSPFTDTQYF. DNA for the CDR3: TGTGCCAGTAGTATAGCGGCAGGGGGTTCGCCGTTTACAGATACGCAGTATTTT. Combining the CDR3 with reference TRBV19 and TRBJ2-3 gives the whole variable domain DGGITQSPKYLFRKEGQNVTLSCEQNLNHDAMYWYRQDPGQGLRLIYYSQIVNDFQKGDIAEGYSVSREKKESFPLTVTSAQKNPTAFYLCASSIAAGGSPFTDTQYFGPGTRLTVL.

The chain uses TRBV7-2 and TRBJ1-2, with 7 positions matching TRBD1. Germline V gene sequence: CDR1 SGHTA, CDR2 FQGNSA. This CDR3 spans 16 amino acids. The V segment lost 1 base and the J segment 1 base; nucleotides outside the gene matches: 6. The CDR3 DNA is TGTGCCAGCAGCTTAGTTTCGGCAGGGGGTAACTATGGCTACACCTTC. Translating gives CASSLVSAGGNYGYTF.

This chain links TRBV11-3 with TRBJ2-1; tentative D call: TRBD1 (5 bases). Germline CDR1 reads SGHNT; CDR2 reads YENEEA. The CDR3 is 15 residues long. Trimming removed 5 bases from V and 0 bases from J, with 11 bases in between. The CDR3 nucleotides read TGTGCCAGCAGCCCAGGGCTTAGCTCCTACAATGAGCAGTTCTTC. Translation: CASSPGLSSYNEQFF.

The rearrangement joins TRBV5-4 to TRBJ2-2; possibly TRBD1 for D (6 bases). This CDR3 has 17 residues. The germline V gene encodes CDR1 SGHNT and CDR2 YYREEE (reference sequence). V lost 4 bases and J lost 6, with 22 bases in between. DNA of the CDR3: TGTGCCAGCAGCGGAAACCGGGACAAACTTGACGCCGGGGAGCTGTTTTTT. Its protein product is CASSGNRDKLDAGELFF.

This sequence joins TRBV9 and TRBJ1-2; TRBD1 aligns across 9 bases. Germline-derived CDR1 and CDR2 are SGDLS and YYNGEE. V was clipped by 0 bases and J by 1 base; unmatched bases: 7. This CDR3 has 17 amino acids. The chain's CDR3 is CASSVAGQGTGNYGYTF. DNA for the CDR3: TGTGCCAGCAGCGTAGCAGGACAGGGGACTGGTAACTATGGCTACACCTTC.

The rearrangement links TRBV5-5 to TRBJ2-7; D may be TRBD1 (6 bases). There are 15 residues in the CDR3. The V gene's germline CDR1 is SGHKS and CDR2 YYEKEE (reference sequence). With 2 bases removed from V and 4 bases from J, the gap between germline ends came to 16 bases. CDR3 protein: CASSLDNRARYEQYF. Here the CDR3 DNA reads TGTGCCAGCAGCTTAGATAACAGGGCGAGATACGAGCAGTACTTC.

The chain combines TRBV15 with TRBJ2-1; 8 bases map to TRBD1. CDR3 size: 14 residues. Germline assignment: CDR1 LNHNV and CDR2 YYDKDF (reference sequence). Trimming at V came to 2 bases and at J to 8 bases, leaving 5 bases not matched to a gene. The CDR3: CATSRSTGGYEQFF. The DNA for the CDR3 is TGTGCCACCAGCAGATCTACAGGGGGGTATGAGCAGTTCTTC.

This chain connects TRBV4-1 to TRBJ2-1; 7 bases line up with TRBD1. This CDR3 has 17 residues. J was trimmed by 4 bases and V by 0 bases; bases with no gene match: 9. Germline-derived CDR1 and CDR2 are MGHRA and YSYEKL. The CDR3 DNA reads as TGCGCCAGCAGCCAAGAAGTACAGGGGTTTCGATACAATGAGCAGTTCTTC. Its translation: CASSQEVQGFRYNEQFF.

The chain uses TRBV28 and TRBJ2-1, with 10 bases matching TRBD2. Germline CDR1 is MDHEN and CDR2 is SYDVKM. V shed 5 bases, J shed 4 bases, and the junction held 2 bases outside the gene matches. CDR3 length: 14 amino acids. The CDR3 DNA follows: TGTGCCAGCAGTCCGGGACTAGCGTACAATGAGCAGTTCTTC. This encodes CASSPGLAYNEQFF.

The CDR3 coding sequence is TGTGCCAGCAGCTCCGGGACAGGGGGCCAGGGAAGGCCCCAGCATTTT. The encoded protein is CASSSGTGGQGRPQHF. V is TRBV5-5 and J is TRBJ1-5; 12 bases match TRBD1. CDR1 is SGHKS and CDR2 is YYEKEE in the germline V gene (reference sequence). The ends lost 3 bases at V and 9 bases at J; junction bases unmatched: 10. This CDR3 region has 16 residues.

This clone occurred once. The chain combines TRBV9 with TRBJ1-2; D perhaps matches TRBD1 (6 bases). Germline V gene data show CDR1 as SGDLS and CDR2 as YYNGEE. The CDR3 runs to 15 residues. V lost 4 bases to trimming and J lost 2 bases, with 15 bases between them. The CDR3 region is CASSPRTAHNYGYTF. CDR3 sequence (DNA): TGTGCCAGCAGCCCTAGGACAGCACACAACTATGGCTACACCTTC. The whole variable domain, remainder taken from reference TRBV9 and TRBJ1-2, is DSGVTQTPKHLITATGQRVTLRCSPRSGDLSVYWYQQSLDQGLQFLIQYYNGEERAKGNILERFSAQQFPDLHSELNLSSLELGDSALYFCASSPRTAHNYGYTFGSGTRLTVV.

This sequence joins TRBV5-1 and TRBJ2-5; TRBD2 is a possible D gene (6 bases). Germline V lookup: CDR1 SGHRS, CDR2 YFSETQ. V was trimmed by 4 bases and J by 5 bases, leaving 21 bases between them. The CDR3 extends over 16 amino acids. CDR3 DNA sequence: TGCGCCAGCAGCGAGAGCGGTGGGGGAGGTCGGGAGACCCAGTACTTC. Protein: CASSESGGGGRETQYF.

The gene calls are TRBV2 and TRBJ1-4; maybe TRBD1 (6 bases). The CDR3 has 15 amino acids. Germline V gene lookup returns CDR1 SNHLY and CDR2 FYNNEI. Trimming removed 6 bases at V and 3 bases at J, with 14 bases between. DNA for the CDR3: TGTGCCAGCAGCGTCGGACAGAACCCTAATGAAAAACTGTTTTTT. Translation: CASSVGQNPNEKLFF.

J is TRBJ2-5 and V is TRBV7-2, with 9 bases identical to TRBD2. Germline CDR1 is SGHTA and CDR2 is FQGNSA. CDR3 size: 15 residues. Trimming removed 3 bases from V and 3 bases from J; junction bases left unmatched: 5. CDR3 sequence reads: CASSFEASGKETQYF. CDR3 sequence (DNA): TGTGCCAGCAGCTTCGAGGCTAGCGGGAAAGAGACCCAGTACTTC.

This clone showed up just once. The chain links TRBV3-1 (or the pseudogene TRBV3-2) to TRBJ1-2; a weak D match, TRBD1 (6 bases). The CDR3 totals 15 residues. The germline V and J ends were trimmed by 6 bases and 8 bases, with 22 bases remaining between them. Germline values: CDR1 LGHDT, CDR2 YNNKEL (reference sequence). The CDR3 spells CASSTDATGGGGYTF. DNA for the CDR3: TGTGCCAGCAGTACCGATGCGACGGGGGGCGGAGGCTACACCTTC.

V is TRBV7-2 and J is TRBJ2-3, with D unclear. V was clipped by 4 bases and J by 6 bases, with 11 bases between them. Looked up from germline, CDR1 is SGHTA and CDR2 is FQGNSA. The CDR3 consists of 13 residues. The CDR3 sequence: CASSSLGGDTQYF. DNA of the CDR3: TGTGCCAGCAGCTCCCTAGGCGGCGATACGCAGTATTTT.

The CDR3 loop is CASSYARTGRWTEAFF. The CDR3 DNA sequence: TGTGCCAGCAGTTACGCAAGGACAGGGCGATGGACTGAAGCTTTCTTT. The rearrangement uses TRBV6-2 or TRBV6-3 and TRBJ1-1; 8 bases match TRBD1. In germline, CDR1 is MNHEY, CDR2 SVGEGT. This CDR3 contains 16 residues. Germline trimming cut 2 bases from V and 5 bases from J; bases unmatched to any gene: 10.

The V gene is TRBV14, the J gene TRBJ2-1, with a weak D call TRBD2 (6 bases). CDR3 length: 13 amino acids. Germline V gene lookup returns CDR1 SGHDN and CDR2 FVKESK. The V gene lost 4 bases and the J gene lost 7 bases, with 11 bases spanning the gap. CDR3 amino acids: CASSLGAGNEQFF. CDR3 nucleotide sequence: TGTGCCAGCAGCCTTGGGGCGGGGAATGAGCAGTTCTTC.